This T cell receptor (beta chain) was sequenced during a study of blood T cells in healthy people across ages. As for the study in general: Every two T cells gave about one barcoded beta molecule via template switching. Study-level findings and limits: Donor CMV status, an unknown factor, possibly confounded changes in expanded clonotypes. TCR beta diversity per million T cells fell roughly linearly with age. Correlation between TCR beta diversity and naive T cell percentage was strong.

This clonotype was found many times. Its antigen is undetermined. Sample-barcoded 5' priming and a J-beta primer mix drove a second PCR of about 6 to 12 cycles. TCRdb passed the 5' RACE reads through MiXCR, listing each CDR3 protein once. The data contain over a million distinct CDR3 sequences, approximately 59% of them singletons. This CDR3 spans 13 amino acids. Germline lookup yields CDR1 MNHEY and CDR2 SMNVEV (reference sequence). Trimming pared 2 bases from V and 3 bases from J, leaving 8 bases between. V is TRBV27 and J is TRBJ2-7; tentative D call: TRBD2 (5 bases). Material: blood. The source is a man between 18 and 35 years old in good health. Here the CDR3 DNA reads TGTGCCAGCAGTTTACGGACTGGCTACGAGCAGTACTTC. Protein sequence: CASSLRTGYEQYF.